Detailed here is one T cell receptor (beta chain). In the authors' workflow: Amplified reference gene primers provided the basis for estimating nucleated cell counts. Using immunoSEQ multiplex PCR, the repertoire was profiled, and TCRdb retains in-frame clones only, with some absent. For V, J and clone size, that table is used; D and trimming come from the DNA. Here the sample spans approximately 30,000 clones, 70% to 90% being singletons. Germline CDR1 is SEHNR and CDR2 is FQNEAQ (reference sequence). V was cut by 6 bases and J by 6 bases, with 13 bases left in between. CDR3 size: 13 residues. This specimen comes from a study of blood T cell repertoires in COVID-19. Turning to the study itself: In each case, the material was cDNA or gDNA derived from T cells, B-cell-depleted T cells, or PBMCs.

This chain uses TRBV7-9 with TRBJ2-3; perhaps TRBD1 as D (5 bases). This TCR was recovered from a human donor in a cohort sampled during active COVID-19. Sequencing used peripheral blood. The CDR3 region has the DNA TGTGCCAGCAGAAGAACACAGGCCGATACGCAGTATTTT. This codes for CASRRTQADTQYF.